This entry describes one TCR beta chain. Combining a sample-barcoded 5' primer with a J-beta primer mix, a second PCR ran for roughly 6 to 12 cycles. Every molecule of cDNA carried a tag from a template-switch adaptor with 12 random nucleotides. TCRdb itself ran the 5' RACE reads through MiXCR, one entry per CDR3 protein. The sample has roughly 800,000 distinct CDR3 sequences; 58% are singletons. This sample is drawn from a study of blood T cells in healthy people across ages. Peripheral blood samples of roughly 10 milliliters were drawn from each donor. In each sample, at least 6 million PBMCs were isolated. The CDR3 loop spans 16 amino acids. The germline CDR1 and CDR2 sequences are MNHNS and SASEGT. The J segment lost 4 bases and the V segment lost 2 bases, leaving 6 bases of the junction unmatched.

What was sequenced was blood. The chain has TRBV6-1 and TRBJ2-1, with 9 bases matching TRBD1. This sequence was found in a young man in good health. The CDR3 DNA follows: TGTGCCAGCAGTGAATTCGGGACAGGGCAGTACAATGAGCAGTTCTTC. Its translation: CASSEFGTGQYNEQFF.